Below, 2 T cell receptor beta chains from the same sample are listed, as sequenced in a study of T cell changes during pregnancy in multiple sclerosis. The protocol was immunoSEQ multiplex PCR, while the TCRdb copy is restricted to in-frame clones and leaves out a portion. The sample lists just over 30,000 clones; roughly 87% were seen once. Sequenced here: CD8+ T cells from peripheral blood mononuclear cells, sampled in the first trimester of pregnancy. The receptors were gathered from a female donor with multiple sclerosis, enrolled in a pregnancy study.

V and J are TRBV30 and TRBJ1-1; 8 nucleotides line up with TRBD1. Germline V lookup: CDR1 GTSNPN, CDR2 SVGIG (reference sequence). The V segment lost 2 bases and the J segment 8 bases; nucleotides outside the gene matches: 13. CDR3 length: 15 residues. In nucleotides, the CDR3 is TGTGCCTGGAGTATTTCCGGGACAGGTTTCCGAGAAGCTTTCTTT. Translation: CAWSISGTGFREAFF.

The chain employs TRBV4-1 and TRBJ2-7, with a tentative D call TRBD2 (5 bases). The CDR3 sequence is 15 residues long. The V end was cut by 2 bases, the J end by 1 base, with 12 bases between. CDR1 and CDR2 (germline): MGHRA, YSYEKL. For the CDR3, the DNA is TGCGCCAGCAGCCAACTGGACTCCTCATCCTACGAGCAGTACTTC. Amino acid sequence: CASSQLDSSSYEQYF.